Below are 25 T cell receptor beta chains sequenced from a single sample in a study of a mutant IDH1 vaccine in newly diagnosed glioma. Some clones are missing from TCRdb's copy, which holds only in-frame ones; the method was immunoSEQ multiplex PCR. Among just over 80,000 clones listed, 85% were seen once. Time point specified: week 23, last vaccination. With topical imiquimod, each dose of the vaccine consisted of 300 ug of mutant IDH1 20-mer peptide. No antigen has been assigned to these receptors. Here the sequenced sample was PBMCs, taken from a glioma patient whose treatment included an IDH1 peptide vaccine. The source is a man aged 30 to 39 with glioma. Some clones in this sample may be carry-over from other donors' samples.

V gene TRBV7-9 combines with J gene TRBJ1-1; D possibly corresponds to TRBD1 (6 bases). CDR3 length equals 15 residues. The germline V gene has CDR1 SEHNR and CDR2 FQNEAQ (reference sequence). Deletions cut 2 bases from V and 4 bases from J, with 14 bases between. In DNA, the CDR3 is TGTGCCAGCAGCTTATGGGGCAGGGGAGGCACTGAAGCTTTCTTT. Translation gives CASSLWGRGGTEAFF.

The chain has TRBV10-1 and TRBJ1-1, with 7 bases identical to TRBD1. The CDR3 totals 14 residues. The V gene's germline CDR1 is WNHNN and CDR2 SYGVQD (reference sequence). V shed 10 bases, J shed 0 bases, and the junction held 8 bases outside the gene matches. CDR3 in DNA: TGCGCCATCACTAAGGGGGCTGTGAACACTGAAGCTTTCTTT. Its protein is CAITKGAVNTEAFF.

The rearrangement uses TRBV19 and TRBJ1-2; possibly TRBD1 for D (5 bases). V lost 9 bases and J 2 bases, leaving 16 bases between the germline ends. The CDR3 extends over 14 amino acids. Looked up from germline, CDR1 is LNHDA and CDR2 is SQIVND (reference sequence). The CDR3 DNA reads TGTGCCAGCCGCAGAGGGGCAGGGAACTATGGCTACACCTTC. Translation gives CASRRGAGNYGYTF.

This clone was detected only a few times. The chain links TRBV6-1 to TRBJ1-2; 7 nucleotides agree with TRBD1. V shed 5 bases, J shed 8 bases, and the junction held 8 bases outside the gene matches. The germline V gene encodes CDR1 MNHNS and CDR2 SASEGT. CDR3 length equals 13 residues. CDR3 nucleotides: TGTGCCAGCAGTATACAGGGGCGGGAGGGCTACACCTTC. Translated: CASSIQGREGYTF.

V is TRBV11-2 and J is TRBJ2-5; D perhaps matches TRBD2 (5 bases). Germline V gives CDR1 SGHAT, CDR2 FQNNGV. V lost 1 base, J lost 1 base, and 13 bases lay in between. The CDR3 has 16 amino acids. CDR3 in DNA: TGTGCCAGCAGCTTAGGGTTGCGGGCGTTCCAAGAGACCCAGTACTTC. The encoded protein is CASSLGLRAFQETQYF.

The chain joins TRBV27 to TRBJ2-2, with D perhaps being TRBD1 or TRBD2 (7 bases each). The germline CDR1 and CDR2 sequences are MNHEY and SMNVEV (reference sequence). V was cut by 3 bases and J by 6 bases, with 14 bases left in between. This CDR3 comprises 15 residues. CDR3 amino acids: CASSFGPGGAGELFF. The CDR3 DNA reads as TGTGCCAGCAGTTTCGGCCCAGGGGGGGCCGGGGAGCTGTTTTTT.

In DNA form, the CDR3 reads TGCAGCGTTGAGGGTCGTGGTGAAAAACTGTTTTTT. This codes for CSVEGRGEKLFF. The chain joins TRBV29-1 to TRBJ1-4, with no clear D. The ends were cut back, 3 bases at V and 7 bases at J, with 9 bases in the middle. Looked up from germline, CDR1 is SQVTM and CDR2 is ANQGSEA. The CDR3 is made up of 12 amino acids.

CDR3 protein: CASSSTGFDTGELFF. CDR3 nucleotide sequence: TGTGCCAGCAGTTCTACAGGTTTCGACACCGGGGAGCTGTTTTTT. V is TRBV27 and J is TRBJ2-2; D might be TRBD1 (5 bases). The CDR3 is 15 residues long. V lost 4 bases, J lost 3 bases, and 12 bases lay in between. Germline values: CDR1 MNHEY, CDR2 SMNVEV (reference sequence).

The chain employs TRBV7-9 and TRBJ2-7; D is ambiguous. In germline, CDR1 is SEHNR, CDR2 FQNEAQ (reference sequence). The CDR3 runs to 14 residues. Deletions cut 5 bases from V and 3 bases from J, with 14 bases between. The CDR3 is CASSPVANGYEQYF. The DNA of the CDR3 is TGTGCCAGCAGCCCTGTGGCTAATGGCTACGAGCAGTACTTC. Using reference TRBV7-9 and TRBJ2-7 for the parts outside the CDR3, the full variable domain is DTGVSQNPRHKITKRGQNVTFRCDPISEHNRLYWYRQTLGQGPEFLTYFQNEAQLEKSRLLSDRFSAERPKGSFSTLEIQRTEQGDSAMYLCASSPVANGYEQYFGPGTRLTVT.

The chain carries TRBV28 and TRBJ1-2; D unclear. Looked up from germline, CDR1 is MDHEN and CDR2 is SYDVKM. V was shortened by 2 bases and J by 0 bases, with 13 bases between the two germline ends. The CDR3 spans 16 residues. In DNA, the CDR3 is TGTGCCAGCAGTTTAGTTTTCGGCAGTGCTAACTATGGCTACACCTTC. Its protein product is CASSLVFGSANYGYTF.

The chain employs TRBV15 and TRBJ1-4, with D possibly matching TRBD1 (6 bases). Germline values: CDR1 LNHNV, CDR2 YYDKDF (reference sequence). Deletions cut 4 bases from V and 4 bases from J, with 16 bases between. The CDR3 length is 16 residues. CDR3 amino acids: CATSKLKSRGNEKLFF. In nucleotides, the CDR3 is TGTGCCACCAGCAAACTAAAGAGCAGGGGTAATGAAAAACTGTTTTTT.

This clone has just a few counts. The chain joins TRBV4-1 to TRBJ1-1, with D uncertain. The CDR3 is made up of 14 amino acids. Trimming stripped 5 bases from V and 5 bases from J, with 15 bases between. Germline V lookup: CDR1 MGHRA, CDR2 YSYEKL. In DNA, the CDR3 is TGCGCCAGCAGCATCGGACCCTTAAGTACTGAAGCTTTCTTT. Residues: CASSIGPLSTEAFF.

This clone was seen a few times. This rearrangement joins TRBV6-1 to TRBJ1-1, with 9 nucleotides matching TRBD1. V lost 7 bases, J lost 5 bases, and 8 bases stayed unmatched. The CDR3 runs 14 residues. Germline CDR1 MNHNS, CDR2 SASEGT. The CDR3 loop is CASTPGTGPTEAFF. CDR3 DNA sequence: TGTGCCAGCACCCCGGGGACAGGGCCAACTGAAGCTTTCTTT.

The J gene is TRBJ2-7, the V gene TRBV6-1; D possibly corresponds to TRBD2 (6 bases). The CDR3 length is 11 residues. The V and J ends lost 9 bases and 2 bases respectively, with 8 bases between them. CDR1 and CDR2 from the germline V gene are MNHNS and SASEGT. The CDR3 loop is CASGTAYEQYF. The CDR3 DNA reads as TGTGCCAGTGGGACTGCCTACGAGCAGTACTTC.

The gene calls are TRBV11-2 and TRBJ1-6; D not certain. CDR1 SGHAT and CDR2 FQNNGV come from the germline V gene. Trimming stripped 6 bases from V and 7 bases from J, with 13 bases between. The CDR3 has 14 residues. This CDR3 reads CASSFAQRNSPLHF. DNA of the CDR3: TGTGCCAGCAGTTTTGCCCAGAGGAATTCACCCCTCCACTTT. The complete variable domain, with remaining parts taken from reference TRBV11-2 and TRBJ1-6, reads EAGVAQSPRYKIIEKRQSVAFWCNPISGHATLYWYQQILGQGPKLLIQFQNNGVVDDSQLPKDRFSAERLKGVDSTLKIQPAKLEDSAVYLCASSFAQRNSPLHFGNGTRLTVT.

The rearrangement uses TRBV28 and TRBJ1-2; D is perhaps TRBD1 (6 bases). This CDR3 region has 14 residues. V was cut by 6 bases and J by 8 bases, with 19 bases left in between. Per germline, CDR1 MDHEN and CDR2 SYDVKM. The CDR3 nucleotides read TGTGCCAGCAGATTTGGGCCCCGGAGGGGGGGCTACACCTTC. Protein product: CASRFGPRRGGYTF.

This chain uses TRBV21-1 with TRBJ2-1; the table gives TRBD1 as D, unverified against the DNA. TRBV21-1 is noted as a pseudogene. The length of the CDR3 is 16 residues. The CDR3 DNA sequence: TGTGCCAGCAGCAAAAGAGGGGGAGACAGCTACAATGAGCAGTTCTTC. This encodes CASSKRGGDSYNEQFF.

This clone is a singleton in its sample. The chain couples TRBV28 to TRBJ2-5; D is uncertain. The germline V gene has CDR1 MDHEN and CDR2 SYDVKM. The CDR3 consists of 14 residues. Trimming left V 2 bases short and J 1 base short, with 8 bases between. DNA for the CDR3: TGTGCCAGCAGTTTAATTCTGAGCCAAGAGACCCAGTACTTC. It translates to CASSLILSQETQYF.

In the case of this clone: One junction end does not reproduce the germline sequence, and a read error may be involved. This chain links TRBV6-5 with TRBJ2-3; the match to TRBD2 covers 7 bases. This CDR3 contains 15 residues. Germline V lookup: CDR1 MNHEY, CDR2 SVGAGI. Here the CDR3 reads CVSSYELAGTDTQYF. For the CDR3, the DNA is TGTGTCAGCAGTTACGAGCTAGCGGGCACAGATACGCAGTATTTT.

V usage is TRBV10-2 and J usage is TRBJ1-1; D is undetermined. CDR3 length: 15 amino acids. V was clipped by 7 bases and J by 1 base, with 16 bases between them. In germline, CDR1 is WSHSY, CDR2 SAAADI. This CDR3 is CASTFSADSNTEAFF. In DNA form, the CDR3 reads TGCGCCAGCACCTTTTCCGCGGATTCGAACACTGAAGCTTTCTTT.

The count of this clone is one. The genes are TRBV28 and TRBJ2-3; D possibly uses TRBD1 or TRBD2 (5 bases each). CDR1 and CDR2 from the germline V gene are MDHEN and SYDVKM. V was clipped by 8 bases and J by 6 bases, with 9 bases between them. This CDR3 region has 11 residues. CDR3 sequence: CASLWGDTQYF. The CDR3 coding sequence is TGTGCCAGCCTCTGGGGGGATACGCAGTATTTT.

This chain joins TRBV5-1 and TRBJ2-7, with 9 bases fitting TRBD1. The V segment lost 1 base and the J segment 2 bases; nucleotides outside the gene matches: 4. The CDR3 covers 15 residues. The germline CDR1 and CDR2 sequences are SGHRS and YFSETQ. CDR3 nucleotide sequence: TGCGCCAGCAGCTTGAGACAGGGGGTCACCTACGAGCAGTACTTC. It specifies CASSLRQGVTYEQYF.

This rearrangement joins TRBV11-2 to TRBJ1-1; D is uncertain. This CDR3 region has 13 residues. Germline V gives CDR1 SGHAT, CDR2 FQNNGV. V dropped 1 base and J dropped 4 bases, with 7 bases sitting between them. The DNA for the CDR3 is TGTGCCAGCAGCTTAGGGGTGGGCACTGAAGCTTTCTTT. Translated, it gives CASSLGVGTEAFF.

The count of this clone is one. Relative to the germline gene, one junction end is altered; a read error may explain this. The CDR3 DNA follows: TGCGCCAGCAGCCAAGATTGGGGCAGCAATCAGCCCCAGCATTTT. Translated: CASSQDWGSNQPQHF. The chain employs TRBV5-4 and TRBJ1-5, with D perhaps TRBD1 (5 bases). CDR1 and CDR2 from the germline V gene are SGHNT and YYREEE (reference sequence). CDR3 length: 15 amino acids.

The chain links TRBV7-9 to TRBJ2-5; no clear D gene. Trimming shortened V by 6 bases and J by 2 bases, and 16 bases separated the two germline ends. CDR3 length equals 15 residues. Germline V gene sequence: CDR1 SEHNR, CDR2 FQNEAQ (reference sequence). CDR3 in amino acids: CASSPVGFEQETQYF. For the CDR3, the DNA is TGTGCCAGCAGTCCTGTGGGGTTCGAACAAGAGACCCAGTACTTC.